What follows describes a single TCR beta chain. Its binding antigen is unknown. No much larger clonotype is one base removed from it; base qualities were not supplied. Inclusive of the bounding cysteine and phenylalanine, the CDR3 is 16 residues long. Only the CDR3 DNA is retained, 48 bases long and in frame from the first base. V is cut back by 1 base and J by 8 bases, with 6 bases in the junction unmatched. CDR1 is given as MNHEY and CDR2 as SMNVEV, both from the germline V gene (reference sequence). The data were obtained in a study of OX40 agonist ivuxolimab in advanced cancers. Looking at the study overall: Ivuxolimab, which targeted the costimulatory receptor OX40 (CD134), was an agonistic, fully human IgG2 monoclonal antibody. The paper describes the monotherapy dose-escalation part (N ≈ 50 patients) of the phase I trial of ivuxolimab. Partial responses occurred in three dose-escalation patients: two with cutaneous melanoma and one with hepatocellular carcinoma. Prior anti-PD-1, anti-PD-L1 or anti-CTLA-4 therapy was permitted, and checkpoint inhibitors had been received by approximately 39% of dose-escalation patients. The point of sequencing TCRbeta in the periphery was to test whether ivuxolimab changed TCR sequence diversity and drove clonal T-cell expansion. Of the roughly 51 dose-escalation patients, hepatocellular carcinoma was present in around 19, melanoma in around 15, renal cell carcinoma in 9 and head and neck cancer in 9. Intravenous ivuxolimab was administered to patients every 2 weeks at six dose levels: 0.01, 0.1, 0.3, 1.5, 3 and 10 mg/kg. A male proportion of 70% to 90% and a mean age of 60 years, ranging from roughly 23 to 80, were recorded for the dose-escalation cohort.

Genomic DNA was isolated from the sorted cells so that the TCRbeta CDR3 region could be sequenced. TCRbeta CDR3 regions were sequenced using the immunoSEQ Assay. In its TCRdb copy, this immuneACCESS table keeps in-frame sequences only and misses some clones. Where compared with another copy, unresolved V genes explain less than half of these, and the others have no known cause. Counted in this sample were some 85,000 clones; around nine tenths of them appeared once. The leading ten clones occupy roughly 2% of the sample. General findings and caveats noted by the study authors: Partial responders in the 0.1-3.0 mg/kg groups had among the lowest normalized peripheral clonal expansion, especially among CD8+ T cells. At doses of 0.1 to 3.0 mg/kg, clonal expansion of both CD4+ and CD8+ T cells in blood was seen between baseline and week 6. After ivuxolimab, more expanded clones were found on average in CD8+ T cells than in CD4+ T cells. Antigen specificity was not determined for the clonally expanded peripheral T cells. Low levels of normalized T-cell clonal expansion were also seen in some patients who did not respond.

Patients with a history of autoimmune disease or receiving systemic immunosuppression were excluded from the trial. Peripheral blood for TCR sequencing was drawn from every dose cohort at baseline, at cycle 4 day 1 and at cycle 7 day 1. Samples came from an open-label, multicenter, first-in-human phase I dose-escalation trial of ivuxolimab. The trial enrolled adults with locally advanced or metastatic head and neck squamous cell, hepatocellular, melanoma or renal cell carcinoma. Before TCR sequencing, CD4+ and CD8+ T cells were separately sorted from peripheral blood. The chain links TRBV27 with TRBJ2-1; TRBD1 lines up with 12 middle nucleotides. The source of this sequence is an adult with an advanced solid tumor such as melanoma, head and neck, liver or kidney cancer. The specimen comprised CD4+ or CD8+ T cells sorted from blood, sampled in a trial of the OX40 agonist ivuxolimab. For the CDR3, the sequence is CASSLYGGQGAHEQFF. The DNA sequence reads TGTGCCAGCAGTTTATATGGGGGACAGGGGGCCCATGAGCAGTTCTTC.